This TCR beta chain was sequenced in a study of T cells in Graves' hyperthyroidism and ophthalmopathy. CDR3 length: 17 amino acids. The V end lost 4 bases, the J end lost 2 bases, and 18 bases lay between the germline ends. Germline V gene lookup returns CDR1 SGHVS and CDR2 FQNEAQ. This clonotype came up many times. Among ophthalmopathy patients, the Clinical Activity Score reached at least 3, the NOSPECS grade reached at least 4, and duration remained under 3 months. TCR beta CDR3 regions were amplified from RNA. First-round RT-PCR with HTBI primers amplified the TCR CDR3 region. TCRdb fed the multiplex PCR reads into MiXCR, producing one record per CDR3 protein. The table has around 240,000 distinct CDR3 sequences, about 15% seen once; the top ten hold less than 35%.

V is TRBV7-8 and J is TRBJ1-5, with TRBD1 as a possible D gene (5 bases). The sequence was obtained from a woman under 30 with Graves' ophthalmopathy. Sequencing used blood. The chain's CDR3 is CASSSQGRGIGNQPQHF. CDR3 bases: TGTGCCAGCAGCTCCCAGGGTAGGGGCATAGGCAATCAGCCCCAGCATTTT.